Each of the 24 T cell receptor beta chains below was sequenced from the same sample in a study of shared clonotypes between healthy human individuals. The data were produced by immunoSEQ multiplex PCR, yet TCRdb's version contains in-frame clones alone and is incomplete. Here the sample spans some 2,500,000 clones, under 95% being singletons. The sample consisted of naive CD4+ T cells from PBMCs. Subset here: CD45RA+ positively selected. Receptor source: a man aged 18-30 years in good health. Some clones in this sample may be carry-over from other donors' samples.

This clone was seen a single time. The V gene is TRBV6-5, the J gene TRBJ1-3; unclear D gene. This CDR3 has 16 amino acids. Per the germline V gene, CDR1 is MNHEY and CDR2 is SVGAGI. Between the trimmed V and J ends, which lost 0 bases and 0 bases, there was a span of 9 bases. The CDR3: CASSYSTPSSGNTIYF. The CDR3 DNA follows: TGTGCCAGCAGTTACTCGACACCAAGCTCTGGAAACACCATATATTTT.

This clone was observed once. The chain has TRBV6-5 and TRBJ2-5; the D gene is possibly TRBD1 (5 bases). Between the trimmed V and J ends, which lost 6 bases and 5 bases, there was a span of 13 bases. The CDR3 is made up of 13 amino acids. Germline V gives CDR1 MNHEY, CDR2 SVGAGI. The CDR3 DNA reads TGTGCCAGCAGCCACCCAGGGTCGGAGACCCAGTACTTC. Residues: CASSHPGSETQYF.

The V call is TRBV5-5, the J call TRBJ2-5, with TRBD2 as a possible D gene (5 bases). The length of the CDR3 is 12 residues. Between the trimmed V and J ends, which lost 3 bases and 2 bases, there was a span of 5 bases. CDR1 is SGHKS, CDR2 YYEKEE, per germline (reference sequence). The CDR3 loop is CASSWTQETQYF. The CDR3, as DNA: TGTGCCAGCAGCTGGACTCAAGAGACCCAGTACTTC.

The chain has TRBV28 and TRBJ2-7; the D gene could be TRBD1 or TRBD2 (6 bases each). CDR1 and CDR2 from the germline V gene are MDHEN and SYDVKM. The CDR3 is 18 residues long. The V end lost 3 bases, the J end lost 5 bases, and 26 bases lay between the germline ends. CDR3 in amino acids: CASSLAGGPRGQRHEQYF. CDR3 nucleotide sequence: TGTGCCAGCAGTTTGGCCGGGGGCCCGAGGGGCCAGCGGCACGAGCAGTACTTC.

The gene calls are TRBV5-1 and TRBJ2-1, with D perhaps matching TRBD1 (5 bases). Per the germline V gene, CDR1 is SGHRS and CDR2 is YFSETQ. With 4 bases removed from V and 9 bases from J, the gap between germline ends came to 20 bases. This CDR3 spans 15 amino acids. The CDR3 loop is CASSPAGPLQGEQFF. The DNA for the CDR3 is TGCGCCAGCAGCCCTGCAGGGCCCCTACAAGGTGAGCAGTTCTTC.

This clone was counted a few times. This chain links TRBV5-1 with TRBJ2-7; 9 bases align to TRBD1. CDR1 and CDR2 (germline): SGHRS, YFSETQ. V shed 0 bases and J 2 bases; nucleotides not matched to a gene: 9. This CDR3 has 17 amino acids. In DNA form, the CDR3 reads TGCGCCAGCAGCTTGGTCTCGGGACAGGGAGGCCCCTACGAGCAGTACTTC. Protein sequence: CASSLVSGQGGPYEQYF.

The genes are TRBV2 and TRBJ2-1; 13 bases map to TRBD2. The CDR3 sequence is 14 residues long. J gave up 9 bases and V 6 bases, and 5 bases lay outside the gene matches. Germline CDR1 and CDR2: SNHLY and FYNNEI. The chain's CDR3 is CASRGLAGTFEQFF. CDR3 DNA: TGTGCCAGCAGGGGACTAGCGGGAACGTTTGAGCAGTTCTTC.

This clone has a handful of counts. The same CDR3 also results from other DNA sequences found in this sample. The chain is built from TRBV29-1 and TRBJ1-5; D possibly corresponds to TRBD1 (5 bases). CDR3 length: 13 residues. The V gene lost 3 bases and the J gene lost 6 bases, with 12 bases spanning the gap. Per germline, CDR1 SQVTM and CDR2 ANQGSEA. Here the CDR3 reads CSVELGVGQPQHF. The DNA for the CDR3 is TGCAGCGTTGAGTTAGGGGTGGGTCAGCCCCAGCATTTT.

The V call is TRBV28, the J call TRBJ2-7; D perhaps matches TRBD1 (6 bases). CDR1 is MDHEN, CDR2 SYDVKM, per germline. The CDR3 consists of 15 residues. V was pared by 8 bases and J by 3 bases, with 20 bases between. CDR3 amino acids: CASRGSLTGSYEQYF. In DNA form, the CDR3 reads TGTGCCAGCCGCGGGTCCCTGACAGGAAGCTACGAGCAGTACTTC.

In nucleotides, the CDR3 is TGCGCCAGCAGCTTGAAGGGACAGGGTCCCTACGAGCAGTACTTC. This encodes CASSLKGQGPYEQYF. The rearrangement links TRBV5-1 to TRBJ2-7; 9 bases are a match to TRBD1. The J segment lost 2 bases and the V segment lost 1 base, leaving 4 bases of the junction unmatched. CDR3 length: 15 amino acids. The germline gives CDR1 SGHRS, CDR2 YFSETQ.

The J gene is TRBJ2-7, the V gene TRBV5-4; D is perhaps TRBD1 (5 bases). The CDR3 spans 14 residues. From germline, CDR1 is SGHNT and CDR2 YYREEE (reference sequence). V was trimmed by 3 bases and J by 3 bases, leaving 13 bases between them. CDR3 sequence reads: CASSSMKGHYEQYF. The CDR3 DNA reads as TGTGCCAGCAGCTCGATGAAGGGGCACTACGAGCAGTACTTC.

This chain uses TRBV6-5 with TRBJ2-5; possible D gene TRBD1, 6 bases. The CDR3 has 15 residues. The germline gives CDR1 MNHEY, CDR2 SVGAGI. V was trimmed by 3 bases and J by 7 bases, leaving 18 bases between them. The CDR3 loop reads CASSYKGDAGGTQYF. CDR3 bases: TGTGCCAGCAGTTATAAGGGGGACGCCGGTGGGACCCAGTACTTC.

The V and J genes are TRBV28 and TRBJ1-5, with D maybe TRBD1 (6 bases). Germline V gene sequence: CDR1 MDHEN, CDR2 SYDVKM. The CDR3 contains 14 residues. The germline V and J ends were trimmed by 6 bases and 7 bases, with 16 bases remaining between them. In DNA, the CDR3 is TGTGCCAGCAGCCCTCGCTGGGGGCGACAGCCCCAGCATTTT. It encodes CASSPRWGRQPQHF.

The chain is built from TRBV3-1 (or the pseudogene TRBV3-2) and TRBJ2-5; no reliable D call. Deletions cut 3 bases from V and 9 bases from J, with 2 bases between. Germline V lookup: CDR1 LGHDT, CDR2 YNNKEL (reference sequence). CDR3 size: 9 residues. The CDR3 loop reads CASSQAQYF. The CDR3 DNA reads TGTGCCAGCAGCCAGGCCCAGTACTTC.

This clone was picked up a small number of times. The J gene is TRBJ2-3, the V gene TRBV5-4; 15 nucleotides match TRBD2. The CDR3 runs to 18 residues. Germline CDR1 and CDR2: SGHNT and YYREEE (reference sequence). With V trimmed by 7 bases and J by 1 base, 10 bases remained unmatched. The CDR3 here is CASRSGLAGGQRTDTQYF. CDR3 in DNA: TGTGCCAGCCGCTCTGGACTAGCGGGAGGGCAGCGCACAGATACGCAGTATTTT.

The rearrangement uses TRBV5-1 and TRBJ1-3; D is unresolved. The germline CDR1 and CDR2 sequences are SGHRS and YFSETQ. The CDR3 sequence is 17 residues long. Deletions cut 0 bases from V and 0 bases from J, with 13 bases between. In DNA, the CDR3 is TGCGCCAGCAGCTTGGTCCCGACGTCAGTCTCTGGAAACACCATATATTTT. Its protein is CASSLVPTSVSGNTIYF. Complete variable domain (other parts from reference TRBV5-1 and TRBJ1-3): KAGVTQTPRYLIKTRGQQVTLSCSPISGHRSVSWYQQTPGQGLQFLFEYFSETQRNKGNFPGRFSGRQFSNSRSEMNVSTLELGDSALYLCASSLVPTSVSGNTIYFGEGSWLTVV.

V is TRBV28 and J is TRBJ2-7; tentatively, D is TRBD1 (6 bases). This CDR3 region has 15 residues. V was clipped by 5 bases and J by 3 bases, with 17 bases between them. Germline CDR1 is MDHEN and CDR2 is SYDVKM. The CDR3 DNA reads TGTGCCAGCAGTCCACAGTCGACAGGAAACTACGAGCAGTACTTC. Translating it yields CASSPQSTGNYEQYF. Together with reference TRBV28 and TRBJ2-7, the CDR3 gives the full variable domain: DVKVTQSSRYLVKRTGEKVFLECVQDMDHENMFWYRQDPGLGLRLIYFSYDVKMKEKGDIPEGYSVSREKKERFSLILESASTNQTSMYLCASSPQSTGNYEQYFGPGTRLTVT.

The CDR3 sequence: CASSASLVGFYEQFF. Written as DNA, the CDR3 is TGTGCCAGCAGTGCTTCGTTAGTGGGGTTCTATGAGCAGTTCTTC. The chain recombines TRBV6-1 with TRBJ2-1; D gene ambiguous. In germline, CDR1 is MNHNS, CDR2 SASEGT. The CDR3 consists of 15 residues. The ends were cut back, 4 bases at V and 8 bases at J, with 18 bases in the middle.

This chain connects TRBV4-2 to TRBJ2-3; D is uncertain. This CDR3 has 13 residues. Trimming cost V 0 bases and J 6 bases, with 7 bases left between them. Germline CDR1 reads LGHNA; CDR2 reads YNFKEQ. The CDR3 nucleotides are TGTGCCAGCAGCCAAGAGACTTGGGATACGCAGTATTTT. Translated: CASSQETWDTQYF.

V gene TRBV19 combines with J gene TRBJ2-7; D is possibly TRBD1 (6 bases). The CDR3 spans 11 residues. The germline CDR1 and CDR2 sequences are LNHDA and SQIVND (reference sequence). The V end lost 5 bases, the J end lost 5 bases, and 7 bases lay between the germline ends. CDR3 DNA: TGTGCCAGTAGTGCAGGGGACGAGCAGTACTTC. Translated, it gives CASSAGDEQYF.

The chain uses TRBV7-3 and TRBJ1-1, with a possible D match to TRBD1 (5 bases). The CDR3 sequence is 14 residues long. Germline CDR1 reads SGHTA; CDR2 reads FQGTGA. The V end was cut by 1 base, the J end by 2 bases, with 8 bases between. The CDR3 reads CASSLSRDNTEAFF. CDR3 nucleotide sequence: TGTGCCAGCAGCTTAAGCAGGGACAACACTGAAGCTTTCTTT. Variable domain in full (rest from reference TRBV7-3 and TRBJ1-1): GAGVSQTPSNKVTEKGKYVELRCDPISGHTALYWYRQSLGQGPEFLIYFQGTGAADDSGLPNDRFFAVRPEGSVSTLKIQRTERGDSAVYLCASSLSRDNTEAFFGQGTRLTVV.

This chain links TRBV7-9 with TRBJ2-1; D call uncertain. Trimming left V 3 bases short and J 0 bases short, with 6 bases between. There are 14 residues in the CDR3. Germline V lookup: CDR1 SEHNR, CDR2 FQNEAQ (reference sequence). CDR3 DNA: TGTGCCAGCAGCTTTGCGGACTCCTACAATGAGCAGTTCTTC. Encoded protein: CASSFADSYNEQFF.

This sequence joins TRBV2 and TRBJ1-4; 10 bases map to TRBD1. Trimming cost V 6 bases and J 0 bases; bases outside gene matches: 4. CDR3 length: 16 amino acids. Per the germline V gene, CDR1 is SNHLY and CDR2 is FYNNEI. DNA for the CDR3: TGTGCCAGCAGCGACAGGGGGCCCGCAACTAATGAAAAACTGTTTTTT. It translates to CASSDRGPATNEKLFF.

The J gene is TRBJ2-5, the V gene TRBV2; 12 bases align to TRBD1. Germline assignment: CDR1 SNHLY and CDR2 FYNNEI. Losses at the gene ends were 6 bases for V and 5 bases for J; bases not matched to a gene: 4. The CDR3 totals 14 residues. The CDR3, as DNA: TGTGCCAGCAGGGAGGGACAGGGGGCCGAGACCCAGTACTTC. Translating it yields CASREGQGAETQYF.